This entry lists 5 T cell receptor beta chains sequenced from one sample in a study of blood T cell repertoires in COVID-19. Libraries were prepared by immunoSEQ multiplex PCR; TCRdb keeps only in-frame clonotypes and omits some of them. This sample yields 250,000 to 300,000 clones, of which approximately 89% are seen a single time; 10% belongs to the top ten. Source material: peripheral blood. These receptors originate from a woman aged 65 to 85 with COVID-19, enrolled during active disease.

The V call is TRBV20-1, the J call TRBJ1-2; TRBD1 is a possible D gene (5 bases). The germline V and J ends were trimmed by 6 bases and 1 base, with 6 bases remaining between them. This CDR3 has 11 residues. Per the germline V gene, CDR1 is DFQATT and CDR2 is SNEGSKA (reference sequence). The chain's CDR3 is CSARVNYGYTF. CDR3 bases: TGCAGTGCCAGGGTTAACTATGGCTACACCTTC.

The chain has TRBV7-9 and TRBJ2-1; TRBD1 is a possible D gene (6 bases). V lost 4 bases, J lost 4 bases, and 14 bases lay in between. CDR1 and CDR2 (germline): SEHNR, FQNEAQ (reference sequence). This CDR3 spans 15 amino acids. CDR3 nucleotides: TGTGCCAGCAGCTCCCCGCAGGGGAAGTACAATGAGCAGTTCTTC. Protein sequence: CASSSPQGKYNEQFF.

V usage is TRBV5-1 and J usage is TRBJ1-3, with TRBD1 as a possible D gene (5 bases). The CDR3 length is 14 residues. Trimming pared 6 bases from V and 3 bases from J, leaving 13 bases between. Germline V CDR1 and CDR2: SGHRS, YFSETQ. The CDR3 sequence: CASKRSQDGNTIYF. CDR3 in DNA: TGCGCCAGCAAAAGGTCACAGGATGGAAACACCATATATTTT.

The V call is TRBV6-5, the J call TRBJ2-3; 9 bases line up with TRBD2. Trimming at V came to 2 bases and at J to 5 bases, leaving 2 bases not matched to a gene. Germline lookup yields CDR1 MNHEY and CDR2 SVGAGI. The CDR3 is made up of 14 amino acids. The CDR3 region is CASSYKAGGDTQYF. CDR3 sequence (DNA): TGTGCCAGCAGTTACAAAGCGGGAGGAGATACGCAGTATTTT.

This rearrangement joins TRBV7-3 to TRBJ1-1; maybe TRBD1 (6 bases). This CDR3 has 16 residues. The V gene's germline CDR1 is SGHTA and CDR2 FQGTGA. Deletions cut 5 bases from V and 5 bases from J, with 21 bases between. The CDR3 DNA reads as TGTGCCAGCAGCCCAACCGCAATTTTACAGGGTACTGAAGCTTTCTTT. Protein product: CASSPTAILQGTEAFF. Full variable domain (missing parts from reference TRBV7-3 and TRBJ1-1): GAGVSQTPSNKVTEKGKYVELRCDPISGHTALYWYRQSLGQGPEFLIYFQGTGAADDSGLPNDRFFAVRPEGSVSTLKIQRTERGDSAVYLCASSPTAILQGTEAFFGQGTRLTVV.